This T cell receptor (beta chain) was sequenced in a study of shared T cell receptors in the human thymus. Data came from immunoSEQ multiplex PCR; TCRdb stores just in-frame clones and leaves some out. The table lists about 660,000 clones, around 89% of them singletons. These same records also appear under a second study, on human thymus T cells. That paper adds: Thymic resections from corrective heart surgery supplied the tissue. Thymic and blood repertoires showed apparently biased V and J gene usage.

The sequence derives from a boy younger than two with a congenital heart defect. Sequencing was carried out using thymocytes.

CDR3 in amino acids: CASSIVPTSGRAQETQYF. CDR3 nucleotides: TGTGCCAGTAGTATAGTACCCACTAGCGGGAGGGCCCAAGAGACCCAGTACTTC. The gene calls are TRBV19 and TRBJ2-5; 13 bases match TRBD2. Per the germline V gene, CDR1 is LNHDA and CDR2 is SQIVND (reference sequence). CDR3 length equals 18 residues. V lost 1 base to trimming and J lost 1 base; unmatched junction nucleotides: 6.